Below, 12 T cell receptor beta chains from the same sample are listed, as sequenced in a study of control samples from healthy donors and cancer patients. The protocol was immunoSEQ multiplex PCR, while the TCRdb copy is restricted to in-frame clones and leaves out a portion. The sample has more than 120,000 clones, 75% to 95% seen once. Specimen: blood. These receptors were obtained from a man aged 25-45 years in good health.

This clone has a single count. This chain joins TRBV12-3 or TRBV12-4 and TRBJ1-3; D call uncertain. V shed 5 bases and J shed 0 bases, with 5 bases lying between them. The CDR3 loop spans 13 amino acids. As DNA, the CDR3 is TGTGCCAGCAGTGTTGACTCTGGAAACACCATATATTTT. Amino acid sequence: CASSVDSGNTIYF.

The chain combines TRBV6-6 with TRBJ2-7; no firm D call. Deletions cut 2 bases from V and 5 bases from J, with 10 bases between. Germline V CDR1 and CDR2: MNHNY, SVGAGI (reference sequence). There are 13 residues in the CDR3. The CDR3 sequence: CASSYAFDHEQYF. CDR3 sequence (DNA): TGTGCCAGCAGTTACGCTTTCGACCACGAGCAGTACTTC.

This chain joins TRBV11-2 and TRBJ2-4, with no clear D. The germline gives CDR1 SGHAT, CDR2 FQNNGV. The CDR3 loop spans 16 amino acids. Trimming removed 3 bases at V and 5 bases at J, with 17 bases between. CDR3: CASSFHPKGLENIQYF. CDR3 sequence (DNA): TGTGCCAGCAGCTTTCACCCCAAAGGCCTGGAAAACATTCAGTACTTC. Full variable domain (remainder filled in from reference TRBV11-2 and TRBJ2-4): EAGVAQSPRYKIIEKRQSVAFWCNPISGHATLYWYQQILGQGPKLLIQFQNNGVVDDSQLPKDRFSAERLKGVDSTLKIQPAKLEDSAVYLCASSFHPKGLENIQYFGAGTRLSVL.

The rearrangement links TRBV6-4 to TRBJ2-7; the D call may be TRBD1 or TRBD2 (6 bases each). Germline-derived CDR1 and CDR2 are MRHNA and SNTAGT. The CDR3 spans 17 residues. Trimming left V 3 bases short and J 2 bases short, with 20 bases between. CDR3 amino acids: CASSDSVKGGSTYEQYF. The CDR3 nucleotides read TGTGCCAGCAGTGATTCCGTAAAGGGGGGCTCAACCTACGAGCAGTACTTC.

The rearrangement links TRBV19 to TRBJ1-1; D gene uncertain. This CDR3 comprises 14 residues. The germline CDR1 and CDR2 sequences are LNHDA and SQIVND (reference sequence). Trimming shortened V by 5 bases and J by 5 bases, and 15 bases separated the two germline ends. The CDR3 region is CASSVPGRETEAFF. CDR3 bases: TGTGCCAGTAGTGTCCCGGGGAGGGAGACTGAAGCTTTCTTT.

The J gene is TRBJ2-7, the V gene TRBV11-2, with TRBD2 matching 7 bases. The CDR3 totals 14 residues. CDR1 and CDR2 (germline): SGHAT, FQNNGV. V lost 5 bases and J lost 6; bases outside the gene matches: 10. The CDR3 here is CASSPGRVGGEQYF. The CDR3 DNA is TGTGCCAGCAGCCCTGGGAGGGTCGGGGGCGAGCAGTACTTC.

This clone was seen just once. The genes are TRBV4-2 and TRBJ2-3, with 10 bases fitting TRBD2. The J segment lost 1 base and the V segment lost 5 bases, leaving 0 bases of the junction unmatched. CDR3 length: 14 residues. Germline values: CDR1 LGHNA, CDR2 YNFKEQ. The CDR3 DNA follows: TGTGCCAGCAGCACTAGCGGGGGCACAGATACGCAGTATTTT. Protein sequence: CASSTSGGTDTQYF.

The chain couples TRBV25-1 to TRBJ1-5, with a weak D call TRBD1 (5 bases). V lost 8 bases and J lost 2, with 7 bases in between. Germline CDR1 reads MGHDK; CDR2 reads SYGVNS. The CDR3 runs 12 residues. Written as DNA, the CDR3 is TGTGCCAGCCGGGACGGCAATCAGCCCCAGCATTTT. It codes for CASRDGNQPQHF.

The chain combines TRBV28 with TRBJ2-4; maybe TRBD1 (6 bases). Germline V gene data show CDR1 as MDHEN and CDR2 as SYDVKM. V dropped 8 bases and J dropped 1 base, with 9 bases sitting between them. The CDR3 totals 13 residues. CDR3 sequence (DNA): TGTGCCAGCCCCCAGGGGGCCAAAAACATTCAGTACTTC. It is translated as CASPQGAKNIQYF.

V is TRBV5-8 and J is TRBJ1-2; no reliable D call. Looked up from germline, CDR1 is SGHTS and CDR2 is YDEGEE. This CDR3 has 15 amino acids. Trimming took 1 base from V and 5 from J, leaving 15 bases between them. CDR3 coding DNA: TGTGCCAGCAGCTTGTTTGCGGGAATTCGGTATGGCTACACCTTC. Its translation: CASSLFAGIRYGYTF.

V usage is TRBV9 and J usage is TRBJ2-1; tentatively, D is TRBD2 (6 bases). Germline lookup yields CDR1 SGDLS and CDR2 YYNGEE. The CDR3 totals 14 residues. V was cut by 6 bases and J by 5 bases, with 15 bases left in between. CDR3 residues: CASTGEDDDNEQFF. The CDR3 DNA sequence: TGTGCCAGCACGGGGGAGGACGACGACAATGAGCAGTTCTTC.

This clone was observed a single time. J is TRBJ2-1 and V is TRBV2, with D tentatively TRBD1 (5 bases). The CDR3 totals 13 residues. From germline, CDR1 is SNHLY and CDR2 FYNNEI. V was pared by 7 bases and J by 6 bases, with 13 bases between. CDR3 DNA sequence: TGTGCCAGCAATAGCAGGGATTCCAATGAGCAGTTCTTC. Amino acids: CASNSRDSNEQFF.